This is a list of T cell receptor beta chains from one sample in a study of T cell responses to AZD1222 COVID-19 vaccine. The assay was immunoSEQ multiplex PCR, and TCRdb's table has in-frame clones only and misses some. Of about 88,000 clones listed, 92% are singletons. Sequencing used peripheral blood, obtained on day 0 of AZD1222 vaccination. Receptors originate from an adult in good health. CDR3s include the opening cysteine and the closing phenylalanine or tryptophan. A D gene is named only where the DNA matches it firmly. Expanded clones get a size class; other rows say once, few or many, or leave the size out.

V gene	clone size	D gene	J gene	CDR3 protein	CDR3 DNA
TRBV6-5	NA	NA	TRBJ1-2	CASSYSGRLNYGYTF	TGTGCCAGCAGTTACTCGGGGCGGCTTAACTATGGCTACACCTTC
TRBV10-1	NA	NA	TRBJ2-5	CASSECFPDFETQYF	TGCGCCAGCAGTGAGTGCTTCCCGGACTTCGAGACCCAGTACTTC
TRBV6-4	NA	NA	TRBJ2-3	CASSESGGVRADTQYF	TGTGCCAGCAGTGAGTCCGGGGGCGTAAGGGCAGATACGCAGTATTTT
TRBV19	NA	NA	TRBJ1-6	CASSYRDANNSPLHF	TGTGCCAGTAGTTACCGGGACGCAAATAATTCACCCCTCCACTTT
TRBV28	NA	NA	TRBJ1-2	CASSRPEPFYGYTF	TGTGCCAGCAGTCGACCCGAACCCTTCTATGGCTACACCTTC
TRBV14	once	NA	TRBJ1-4	CASSQYNEKLFF	TGTGCCAGCAGCCAATATAATGAAAAACTGTTTTTT
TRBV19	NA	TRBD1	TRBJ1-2	CASSIMTGGDGYTF	TGTGCCAGTAGTATAATGACAGGGGGTGATGGCTACACCTTC
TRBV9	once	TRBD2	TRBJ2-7	CASSVAPTSGSSYEQYF	TGTGCCAGCAGCGTAGCACCGACTAGCGGGTCCTCCTACGAGCAGTACTTC
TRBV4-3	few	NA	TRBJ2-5	CASSQGTMGTETQYF	TGCGCCAGCAGCCAAGGGACTATGGGAACAGAGACCCAGTACTTC
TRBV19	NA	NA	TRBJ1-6	CASRQDSDNSPLHF	TGTGCCAGTCGACAGGACAGTGATAATTCACCCCTCCACTTT
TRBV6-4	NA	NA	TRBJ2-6	CASSDEGDGANVLTF	TGTGCCAGCAGTGACGAAGGGGATGGGGCCAACGTCCTGACTTTC
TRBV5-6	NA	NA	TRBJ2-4	CASSLFGLAKNIQYF	TGTGCCAGCAGCTTGTTCGGACTAGCCAAAAACATTCAGTACTTC
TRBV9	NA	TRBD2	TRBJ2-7	CASSVAPTSGSYEQYF	TGTGCCAGCAGCGTAGCCCCTACTAGCGGGAGCTACGAGCAGTACTTC
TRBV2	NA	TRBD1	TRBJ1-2	CASLVSGGARGYTF	TGTGCCAGTCTAGTCTCAGGGGGCGCAAGGGGCTACACCTTC
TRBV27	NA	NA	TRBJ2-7	CASSLSQSEQYF	TGTGCCAGCAGTTTATCCCAAAGCGAGCAGTACTTC
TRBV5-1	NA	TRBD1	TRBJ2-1	CASSFTGTDSYNEQFF	TGCGCCAGCAGCTTTACCGGGACAGACTCCTACAATGAGCAGTTCTTC
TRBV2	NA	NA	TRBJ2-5	CASRGNRQETQYF	TGTGCCAGCAGAGGGAACAGACAAGAGACCCAGTACTTC
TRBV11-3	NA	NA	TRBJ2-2	CASSEGTGELFF	TGTGCCAGCAGTGAGGGCACCGGGGAGCTGTTTTTT
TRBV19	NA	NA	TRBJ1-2	CASSIQGGRNGYTF	TGTGCCAGTAGTATCCAAGGGGGGCGGAATGGCTACACCTTC
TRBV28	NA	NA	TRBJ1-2	CASNLLGSNYGYTF	TGTGCCAGCAATCTGCTGGGGTCTAACTATGGCTACACCTTC
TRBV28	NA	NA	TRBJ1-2	CASRTGGLNYGYTF	TGTGCCAGCAGAACGGGCGGATTAAACTATGGCTACACCTTC
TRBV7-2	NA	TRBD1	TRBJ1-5	CASSLYRGSNQPQHF	TGTGCCAGCAGCTTATACAGGGGTAGCAATCAGCCCCAGCATTTT
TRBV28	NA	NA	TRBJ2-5	CASSLLSPGEQETQYF	TGTGCCAGCAGTTTACTGTCGCCAGGGGAACAAGAGACCCAGTACTTC
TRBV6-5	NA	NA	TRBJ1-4	CASSLGRGEKLFF	TGTGCCAGCAGTTTGGGAAGAGGGGAAAAACTGTTTTTT
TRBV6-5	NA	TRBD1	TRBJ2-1	CASSYSTGQGEQFF	TGTGCCAGCAGTTACTCGACGGGACAGGGCGAGCAGTTCTTC
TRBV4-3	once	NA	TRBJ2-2	CASSSRVKTGELFF	TGCGCCAGCAGCTCCCGTGTTAAGACCGGGGAGCTGTTTTTT
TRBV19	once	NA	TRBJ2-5	CASSMVGGAETQYF	TGTGCCAGTAGTATGGTAGGGGGTGCAGAGACCCAGTACTTC
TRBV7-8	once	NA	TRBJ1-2	CASRENYGNYGYTF	TGTGCCAGCAGGGAGAATTACGGGAACTATGGCTACACCTTC
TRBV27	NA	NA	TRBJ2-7	CASSPGSSYEQYF	TGTGCCAGTAGCCCGGGGAGCTCCTACGAGCAGTACTTC
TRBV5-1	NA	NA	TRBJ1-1	CASSVVGYTEAFF	TGCGCCAGCAGCGTCGTAGGGTACACTGAAGCTTTCTTT
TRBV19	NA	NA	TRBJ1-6	CASSITQTSYNSPLHF	TGTGCCAGTAGTATAACCCAGACCTCCTATAATTCACCCCTCCACTTT
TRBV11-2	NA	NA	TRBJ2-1	CASSLDGSYNEQFF	TGTGCCAGCAGCTTAGATGGGAGCTACAATGAGCAGTTCTTC
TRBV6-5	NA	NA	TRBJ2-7	CASRSVDYEQYF	TGTGCCAGCAGATCGGTGGACTACGAGCAGTACTTC
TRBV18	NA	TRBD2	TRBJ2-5	CASSPKLAVQETQYF	TGTGCCAGCTCACCTAAACTAGCGGTTCAAGAGACCCAGTACTTC
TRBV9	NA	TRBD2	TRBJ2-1	CASSVGLARYNEQFF	TGTGCCAGCAGCGTTGGACTAGCGCGATACAATGAGCAGTTCTTC
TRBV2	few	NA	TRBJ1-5	CASRRTVNQPQHF	TGTGCCAGCAGGCGGACAGTCAATCAGCCCCAGCATTTT
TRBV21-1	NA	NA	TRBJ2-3	CASRLSLSTDTQYF	TGTGCCAGCAGGCTTTCCCTTAGCACAGATACGCAGTATTTT
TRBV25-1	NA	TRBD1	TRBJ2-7	CASSDPGQGVYEQYF	TGTGCCAGCTCTGACCCGGGACAGGGGGTTTACGAGCAGTACTTC
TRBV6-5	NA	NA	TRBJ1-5	CASSHPSLNQPQHF	TGTGCCAGCAGCCACCCATCGTTAAACCAGCCCCAGCATTTT
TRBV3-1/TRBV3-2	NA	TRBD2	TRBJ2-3	CASSSLRALAGVGSTDTQYF	TGTGCCAGCAGCTCACTCAGGGCGCTAGCGGGAGTAGGGAGCACAGATACGCAGTATTTT
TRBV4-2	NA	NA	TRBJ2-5	CASSQDSRSGTYQETQYF	TGTGCCAGCAGCCAAGATTCTAGGTCAGGGACCTATCAAGAGACCCAGTACTTC
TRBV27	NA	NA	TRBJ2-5	CASSPSVGQETQYF	TGTGCCAGCAGTCCCAGCGTCGGGCAAGAGACCCAGTACTTC
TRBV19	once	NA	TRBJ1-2	CASTESRDGKYGYTF	TGTGCCAGTACAGAGTCCCGGGACGGAAAGTATGGCTACACCTTC
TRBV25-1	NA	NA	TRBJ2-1	CASSELPSEQFF	TGTGCCAGCAGTGAATTACCGTCCGAGCAGTTCTTC
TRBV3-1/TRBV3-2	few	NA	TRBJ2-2	CASSQGRRRTGELFF	TGTGCCAGCAGCCAAGGCCGGAGGAGGACCGGGGAGCTGTTTTTT
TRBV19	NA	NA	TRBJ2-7	CASSIRGSGGEQYF	TGTGCCAGTAGTATCCGCGGATCAGGAGGCGAGCAGTACTTC
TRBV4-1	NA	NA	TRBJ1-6	CASSLGLKGARGDSPLHF	TGCGCCAGCAGCCTCGGTCTAAAGGGTGCCCGAGGGGATTCACCCCTCCACTTT
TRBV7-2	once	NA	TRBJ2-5	CASSWGTTETQYF	TGTGCCAGCAGCTGGGGGACAACGGAGACCCAGTACTTC